The 17 T cell receptor beta chains in this list originate from one sample, sequenced in a study of T cell responses to AZD1222 COVID-19 vaccine. Profiled with immunoSEQ multiplex PCR; TCRdb holds only in-frame clones, not every one. Seen here are 100,000 or so clones, 80% to 90% observed once, and the top ten hold about 3%. The source material was peripheral blood, sampled on day 0 of AZD1222 vaccination. All receptors come from an adult in good health.

V usage is TRBV2 and J usage is TRBJ2-5; TRBD1 matches 8 bases. In germline, CDR1 is SNHLY, CDR2 FYNNEI. Trimming at V came to 6 bases and at J to 4 bases, leaving 7 bases not matched to a gene. The CDR3 runs 14 residues. The DNA for the CDR3 is TGTGCCAGCAGCTCCGGGACAGGAGGAGAGACCCAGTACTTC. Its protein is CASSSGTGGETQYF.

The rearrangement joins TRBV20-1 to TRBJ2-5, with D uncertain. The CDR3 loop spans 10 amino acids. Germline assignment: CDR1 DFQATT and CDR2 SNEGSKA (reference sequence). V was cut by 3 bases and J by 3 bases, with 2 bases left in between. The CDR3 loop is CSAREETQYF. CDR3 coding DNA: TGCAGTGCTAGGGAAGAGACCCAGTACTTC.

To note about this clone: The sample holds other DNA sequences that translate to the same CDR3. This rearrangement joins TRBV28 to TRBJ2-7; D remains ambiguous. V shed 1 base and J shed 2 bases, with 3 bases lying between them. The CDR3 contains 12 residues. Germline V lookup: CDR1 MDHEN, CDR2 SYDVKM. For the CDR3, the DNA is TGTGCCAGCAGTTTATCCGCCTACGAGCAGTACTTC. Its protein is CASSLSAYEQYF.

V usage is TRBV2 and J usage is TRBJ1-5; D is uncertain. V gave up 8 bases and J gave up 0 bases, with 8 bases separating them. Germline V CDR1 and CDR2: SNHLY, FYNNEI. This CDR3 has 13 residues. In nucleotides, the CDR3 is TGTGCCAGCCAAGACGATAGCAATCAGCCCCAGCATTTT. Translated, it gives CASQDDSNQPQHF.

This clone was picked up one time. The gene calls are TRBV5-1 and TRBJ2-5, with D perhaps TRBD1 (5 bases). Germline CDR1 is SGHRS and CDR2 is YFSETQ. Trimming removed 2 bases from V and 5 bases from J, with 16 bases in between. The CDR3 is 15 residues long. The CDR3 reads CASSFGASSHETQYF. The CDR3 nucleotides are TGCGCCAGCAGCTTTGGGGCCTCCTCGCATGAGACCCAGTACTTC.

V gene TRBV4-3 combines with J gene TRBJ2-3, with TRBD2 as a possible D gene (6 bases). Trimming removed 3 bases at V and 4 bases at J, with 11 bases between. The CDR3 is 14 residues long. Germline CDR1 reads LGHNA; CDR2 reads YSLEER. CDR3 sequence: CASSQVRGSDTQYF. In nucleotides, the CDR3 is TGCGCCAGCAGCCAGGTGCGGGGATCAGATACGCAGTATTTT.

J is TRBJ2-2 and V is TRBV18; D not resolved. Trimming removed 3 bases from V and 7 bases from J, with 6 bases in between. Per the germline V gene, CDR1 is KGHSH and CDR2 is LQKENI. The CDR3 is 12 amino acids. The CDR3 region is CASSPVVGELFF. The CDR3 DNA is TGTGCCAGCTCACCGGTGGTCGGGGAGCTGTTTTTT.

V usage is TRBV19 and J usage is TRBJ2-1, with 7 bases matching TRBD1. With 2 bases clipped from V and 2 bases from J, the junction kept 3 bases outside the gene matches. This CDR3 comprises 15 residues. The V gene's germline CDR1 is LNHDA and CDR2 SQIVND (reference sequence). The CDR3 reads CASSIRDRAYNEQFF. Here the CDR3 DNA reads TGTGCCAGTAGTATAAGAGACAGGGCCTACAATGAGCAGTTCTTC.

J is TRBJ2-1 and V is TRBV2; the D gene is possibly TRBD1 (6 bases). Deletions cut 4 bases from V and 1 base from J, with 8 bases between. The CDR3 extends over 14 amino acids. Germline CDR1 SNHLY, CDR2 FYNNEI. The CDR3 protein is CASSARGSYNEQFF. For the CDR3, the DNA is TGTGCCAGCAGTGCAAGGGGGTCCTACAATGAGCAGTTCTTC.

The rearrangement joins TRBV7-9 to TRBJ2-5; D perhaps matches TRBD2 (6 bases). CDR1 and CDR2 (germline): SEHNR, FQNEAQ (reference sequence). V dropped 1 base and J dropped 4 bases, with 13 bases sitting between them. CDR3 size: 15 residues. The CDR3 loop reads CASSLVVAEGETQYF. CDR3 bases: TGTGCCAGCAGCTTAGTCGTGGCGGAGGGAGAGACCCAGTACTTC.

J is TRBJ2-1 and V is TRBV7-3; weak D call: TRBD2 (6 bases). There are 16 residues in the CDR3. Germline values: CDR1 SGHTA, CDR2 FQGTGA. The V and J ends lost 5 bases and 11 bases respectively, with 25 bases between them. The CDR3: CASSLLPGLASMKQFF. CDR3 DNA: TGTGCCAGCAGCCTCCTTCCGGGACTTGCAAGTATGAAGCAGTTCTTC. Drawing the rest from reference TRBV7-3 and TRBJ2-1, the complete variable domain is GAGVSQTPSNKVTEKGKYVELRCDPISGHTALYWYRQSLGQGPEFLIYFQGTGAADDSGLPNDRFFAVRPEGSVSTLKIQRTERGDSAVYLCASSLLPGLASMKQFFGPGTRLTVL.

DNA of the CDR3: TGCGCCAGCAGCTTCTCCGGGGGGTCTGGGGCCAACGTCCTGACTTTC. Protein product: CASSFSGGSGANVLTF. This chain uses TRBV4-1 with TRBJ2-6; 7 bases fit TRBD2. The germline CDR1 and CDR2 sequences are MGHRA and YSYEKL. V was pared by 5 bases and J by 1 base, with 5 bases of the junction left unmatched. This CDR3 has 16 residues.

V is TRBV27 and J is TRBJ2-6, with TRBD1 matching 9 bases. Trimming cost V 6 bases and J 1 base; bases outside gene matches: 7. CDR1 is MNHEY, CDR2 SMNVEV, per germline (reference sequence). This CDR3 is built from 17 residues. Written as DNA, the CDR3 is TGTGCCAGCAGACGGGGGGACAGGGATTCTGGGGCCAACGTCCTGACTTTC. Protein sequence: CASRRGDRDSGANVLTF.

CDR3 bases: TGTGCCGGAGCGGGTCCGGTCGGGGGGGCTTACAATGAGCAGTTCTTC. This gives the protein CAGAGPVGGAYNEQFF. The genes are TRBV6-6 and TRBJ2-1; 8 nucleotides agree with TRBD2. Trimming cost V 11 bases and J 4 bases; bases outside gene matches: 16. This CDR3 has 16 amino acids. Germline CDR1 is MNHNY and CDR2 is SVGAGI (reference sequence).

The V gene is TRBV5-4, the J gene TRBJ1-4, with unresolved D. CDR3 length: 13 residues. In germline, CDR1 is SGHNT, CDR2 YYREEE (reference sequence). V gave up 0 bases and J gave up 5 bases, with 5 bases separating them. The CDR3 loop is CASSLVGNEKLFF. CDR3 nucleotides: TGTGCCAGCAGCTTGGTTGGGAATGAAAAACTGTTTTTT.

This chain joins TRBV5-6 and TRBJ1-4; D unclear. Germline lookup yields CDR1 SGHDT and CDR2 YYEEEE. CDR3 size: 16 residues. Trimming removed 2 bases from V and 0 bases from J, with 11 bases in between. CDR3 region: CASSLYGRTTNEKLFF. The CDR3 nucleotides read TGTGCCAGCAGCTTATACGGACGGACAACTAATGAAAAACTGTTTTTT.

This rearrangement joins TRBV29-1 to TRBJ2-3; D is ambiguous. The CDR3 has 12 amino acids. V lost 4 bases and J lost 0, with 5 bases in between. Germline V lookup: CDR1 SQVTM, CDR2 ANQGSEA. The CDR3 DNA is TGCAGCGTTGTGGCAAGCACAGATACGCAGTATTTT. As protein: CSVVASTDTQYF.